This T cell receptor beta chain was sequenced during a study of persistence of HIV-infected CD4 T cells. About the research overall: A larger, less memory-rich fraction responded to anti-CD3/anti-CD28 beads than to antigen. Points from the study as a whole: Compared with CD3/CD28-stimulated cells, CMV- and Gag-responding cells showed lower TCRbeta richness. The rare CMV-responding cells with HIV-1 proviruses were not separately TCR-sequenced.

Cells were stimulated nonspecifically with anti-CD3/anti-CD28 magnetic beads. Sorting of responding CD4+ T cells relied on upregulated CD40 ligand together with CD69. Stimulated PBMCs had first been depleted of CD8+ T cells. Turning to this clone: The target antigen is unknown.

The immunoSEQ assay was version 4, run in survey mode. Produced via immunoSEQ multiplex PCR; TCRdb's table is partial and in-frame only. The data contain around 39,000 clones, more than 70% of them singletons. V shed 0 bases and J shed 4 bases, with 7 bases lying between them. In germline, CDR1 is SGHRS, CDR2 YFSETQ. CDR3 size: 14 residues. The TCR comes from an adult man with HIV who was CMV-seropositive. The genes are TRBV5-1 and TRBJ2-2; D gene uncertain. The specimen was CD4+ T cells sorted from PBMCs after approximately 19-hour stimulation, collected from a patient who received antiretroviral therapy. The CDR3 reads CASSLDSPTGELFF. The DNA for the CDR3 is TGCGCCAGCAGCTTGGACAGCCCCACCGGGGAGCTGTTTTTT.